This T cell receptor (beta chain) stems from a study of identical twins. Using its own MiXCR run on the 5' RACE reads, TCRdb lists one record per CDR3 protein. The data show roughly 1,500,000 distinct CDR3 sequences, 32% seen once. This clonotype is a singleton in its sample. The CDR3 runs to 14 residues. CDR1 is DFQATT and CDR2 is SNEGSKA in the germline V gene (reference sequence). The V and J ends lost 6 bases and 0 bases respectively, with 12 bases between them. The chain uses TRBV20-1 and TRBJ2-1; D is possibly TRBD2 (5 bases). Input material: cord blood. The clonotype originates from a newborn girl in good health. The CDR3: CSATSAGSYNEQFF. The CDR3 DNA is TGCAGTGCCACCTCGGCGGGCTCCTACAATGAGCAGTTCTTC.